A single sample is the source of the 16 T cell receptor beta chains below, sequenced in a study of early T cells in non-severe SARS-CoV-2 infection. TCRdb called the 5' RACE reads again in MiXCR, with one record for every CDR3 protein. Counted here are approximately 58,000 distinct CDR3 sequences, around a tenth occurring once; the ten biggest clones make up roughly a tenth. The material sequenced was whole blood. All receptors come from an adult who was a healthcare worker with PCR-confirmed SARS-CoV-2 infection or an uninfected control (not recorded which).

The chain has TRBV28 and TRBJ1-2; TRBD1 is a possible D gene (5 bases). The germline CDR1 and CDR2 sequences are MDHEN and SYDVKM. The CDR3 has 14 amino acids. With 1 base removed from V and 2 bases from J, the gap between germline ends came to 8 bases. The DNA of the CDR3 is TGTGCCAGCAGTTTATCAGGGCGCAACTATGGCTACACCTTC. It codes for CASSLSGRNYGYTF.

This clonotype was observed many times. The chain links TRBV25-1 to TRBJ2-1, with 8 bases fitting TRBD2. CDR1 and CDR2 from the germline V gene are MGHDK and SYGVNS. The CDR3 has 16 residues. Trimming at V came to 2 bases and at J to 2 bases, leaving 5 bases not matched to a gene. This CDR3 is CASSEASGRAYNEQFF. The CDR3 DNA reads TGTGCCAGCAGTGAAGCCAGCGGGAGAGCCTACAATGAGCAGTTCTTC.

This clonotype was observed many times. The gene calls are TRBV12-3 or TRBV12-4 and TRBJ2-7, with no clear D. The germline V and J ends were trimmed by 3 bases and 0 bases, with 6 bases remaining between them. This CDR3 is 13 amino acids long. CDR3 sequence (DNA): TGTGCCAGCAGTTTCGGAAGCTCCTACGAGCAGTACTTC. Protein: CASSFGSSYEQYF.

This chain joins TRBV27 and TRBJ1-4, with 9 positions matching TRBD1. The germline CDR1 and CDR2 sequences are MNHEY and SMNVEV (reference sequence). The J segment lost 8 bases and the V segment lost 5 bases, leaving 6 bases of the junction unmatched. The CDR3 loop spans 14 amino acids. The CDR3 reads CASSGTGLGEKLFF. CDR3 in DNA: TGTGCCAGCAGTGGGACAGGGCTTGGAGAAAAACTGTTTTTT.

Here the CDR3 DNA reads TGTGCCAGCAGTGCCCGGGGGACCTCCTCCTACAATGAGCAGTTCTTC. Its protein product is CASSARGTSSYNEQFF. This chain uses TRBV2 with TRBJ2-1; a weak D match, TRBD2 (6 bases). Trimming left V 4 bases short and J 0 bases short, with 13 bases between. The CDR3 extends over 16 amino acids. The germline gives CDR1 SNHLY, CDR2 FYNNEI.

This clonotype was counted many times. The genes are TRBV7-8 and TRBJ1-1, with 9 bases lining up with TRBD1. With 5 bases clipped from V and 7 bases from J, the junction kept 2 bases outside the gene matches. This CDR3 is 12 amino acids long. Per the germline V gene, CDR1 is SGHVS and CDR2 is FQNEAQ. CDR3 in amino acids: CASSGQGFEAFF. In DNA form, the CDR3 reads TGTGCCAGCAGCGGACAGGGGTTTGAAGCTTTCTTT. The full variable domain, completed using reference TRBV7-8 and TRBJ1-1, is GAGVSQSPRYKVAKRGQDVALRCDPISGHVSLFWYQQALGQGPEFLTYFQNEAQLDKSGLPSDRFFAERPEGSVSTLKIQRTQQEDSAVYLCASSGQGFEAFFGQGTRLTVV.

This clonotype was seen ten or more times. The rearrangement uses TRBV2 and TRBJ2-1; D is uncertain. Germline-derived CDR1 and CDR2 are SNHLY and FYNNEI. The CDR3 totals 12 residues. V shed 4 bases and J shed 6 bases, with 7 bases lying between them. The chain's CDR3 is CASSVSLNEQFF. CDR3 nucleotides: TGTGCCAGCAGTGTAAGTCTCAATGAGCAGTTCTTC.

Ten or more counts support this clonotype. The chain links TRBV12-3 or TRBV12-4 to TRBJ2-7; D remains ambiguous. V lost 8 bases and J lost 1, with 18 bases in between. There are 15 residues in the CDR3. The CDR3 DNA reads as TGTGCCAGCTCTCTCAAGTCCCGACCTTCCTACGAGCAGTACTTC. Its protein is CASSLKSRPSYEQYF.

This clonotype was seen a handful of times. The chain is built from TRBV10-3 and TRBJ2-2; 11 bases are a match to TRBD2. Germline CDR1 reads ENHRY; CDR2 reads SYGVKD. Trimming took 9 bases from V and 5 from J; bases not matched to a gene: 11. The CDR3 consists of 16 residues. CDR3: CAIFRLAGGRTGELFF. CDR3 nucleotide sequence: TGTGCCATTTTCCGGCTAGCGGGAGGTCGGACCGGGGAGCTGTTTTTT.

This clonotype was seen a handful of times. This sequence joins TRBV5-1 and TRBJ2-2; D is unclear. CDR1 is SGHRS and CDR2 is YFSETQ in the germline V gene. This CDR3 is built from 14 residues. V was shortened by 4 bases and J by 1 base, with 8 bases between the two germline ends. CDR3 sequence (DNA): TGCGCCAGCAGCAACAACGGGAACACCGGGGAGCTGTTTTTT. Translating gives CASSNNGNTGELFF.

The V and J genes are TRBV2 and TRBJ1-6, with D unresolved. The CDR3 loop spans 13 amino acids. Per the germline V gene, CDR1 is SNHLY and CDR2 is FYNNEI. Trimming stripped 0 bases from V and 11 bases from J, with 8 bases between. The DNA for the CDR3 is TGTGCCAGCAGTGAAGCGCTTGGCACACCCCTCCACTTT. It yields the protein CASSEALGTPLHF.

This clonotype was recorded at least ten times. The chain couples TRBV4-1 to TRBJ2-7, with TRBD1 matching 7 bases. The CDR3 extends over 16 amino acids. Germline V gives CDR1 MGHRA, CDR2 YSYEKL. The ends lost 4 bases at V and 3 bases at J; junction bases unmatched: 12. Written as DNA, the CDR3 is TGCGCCAGCAGCCTTCCCCGGGACAGCAGGGACTACGAGCAGTACTTC. Amino acid sequence: CASSLPRDSRDYEQYF.

The chain is built from TRBV7-2 and TRBJ2-3; D unresolved. V was pared by 4 bases and J by 12 bases, with 17 bases between. CDR1 is SGHTA, CDR2 FQGNSA, per germline. The CDR3 covers 13 residues. CDR3 sequence (DNA): TGTGCCAGCAGCTCCGGACGCGCAGGAGTTCAGTATTTT. Residues: CASSSGRAGVQYF.

This chain links TRBV6-4 with TRBJ2-3; D might be TRBD1 (6 bases). The CDR3 sequence is 14 residues long. CDR1 and CDR2 (germline): MRHNA, SNTAGT. The ends were cut back, 5 bases at V and 4 bases at J, with 13 bases in the middle. CDR3 in amino acids: CASSLGAGADTQYF. CDR3 DNA sequence: TGTGCCAGCAGTCTGGGGGCCGGCGCAGATACGCAGTATTTT.

This clonotype occurred many times. This chain uses TRBV10-1 with TRBJ1-1; D is undetermined. V dropped 4 bases and J dropped 1 base, with 7 bases sitting between them. CDR1 is WNHNN and CDR2 is SYGVQD in the germline V gene (reference sequence). The CDR3 extends over 13 amino acids. CDR3 nucleotide sequence: TGCGCCAGCAGTGTCAGACCGAACACTGAAGCTTTCTTT. This encodes CASSVRPNTEAFF.

This sequence joins TRBV19 and TRBJ1-2; unclear D gene. Between the trimmed V and J ends, which lost 3 bases and 5 bases, there was a span of 10 bases. This CDR3 is 13 amino acids long. The germline CDR1 and CDR2 sequences are LNHDA and SQIVND (reference sequence). CDR3 in amino acids: CASSMPGNYGYTF. The DNA of the CDR3 is TGTGCCAGTAGTATGCCGGGAAATTATGGCTACACCTTC.